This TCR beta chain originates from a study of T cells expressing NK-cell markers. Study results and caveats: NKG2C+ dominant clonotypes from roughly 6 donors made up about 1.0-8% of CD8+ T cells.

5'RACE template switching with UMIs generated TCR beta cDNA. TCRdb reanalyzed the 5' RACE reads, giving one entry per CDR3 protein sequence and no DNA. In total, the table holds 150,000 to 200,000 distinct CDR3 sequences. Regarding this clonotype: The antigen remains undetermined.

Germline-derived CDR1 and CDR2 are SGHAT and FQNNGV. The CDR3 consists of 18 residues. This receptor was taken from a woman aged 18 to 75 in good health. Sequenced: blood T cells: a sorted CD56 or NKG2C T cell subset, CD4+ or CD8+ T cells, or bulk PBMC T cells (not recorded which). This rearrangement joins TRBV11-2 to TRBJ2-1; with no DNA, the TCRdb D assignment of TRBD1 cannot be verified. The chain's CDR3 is CASSLQRGPSGSYNEQFF.